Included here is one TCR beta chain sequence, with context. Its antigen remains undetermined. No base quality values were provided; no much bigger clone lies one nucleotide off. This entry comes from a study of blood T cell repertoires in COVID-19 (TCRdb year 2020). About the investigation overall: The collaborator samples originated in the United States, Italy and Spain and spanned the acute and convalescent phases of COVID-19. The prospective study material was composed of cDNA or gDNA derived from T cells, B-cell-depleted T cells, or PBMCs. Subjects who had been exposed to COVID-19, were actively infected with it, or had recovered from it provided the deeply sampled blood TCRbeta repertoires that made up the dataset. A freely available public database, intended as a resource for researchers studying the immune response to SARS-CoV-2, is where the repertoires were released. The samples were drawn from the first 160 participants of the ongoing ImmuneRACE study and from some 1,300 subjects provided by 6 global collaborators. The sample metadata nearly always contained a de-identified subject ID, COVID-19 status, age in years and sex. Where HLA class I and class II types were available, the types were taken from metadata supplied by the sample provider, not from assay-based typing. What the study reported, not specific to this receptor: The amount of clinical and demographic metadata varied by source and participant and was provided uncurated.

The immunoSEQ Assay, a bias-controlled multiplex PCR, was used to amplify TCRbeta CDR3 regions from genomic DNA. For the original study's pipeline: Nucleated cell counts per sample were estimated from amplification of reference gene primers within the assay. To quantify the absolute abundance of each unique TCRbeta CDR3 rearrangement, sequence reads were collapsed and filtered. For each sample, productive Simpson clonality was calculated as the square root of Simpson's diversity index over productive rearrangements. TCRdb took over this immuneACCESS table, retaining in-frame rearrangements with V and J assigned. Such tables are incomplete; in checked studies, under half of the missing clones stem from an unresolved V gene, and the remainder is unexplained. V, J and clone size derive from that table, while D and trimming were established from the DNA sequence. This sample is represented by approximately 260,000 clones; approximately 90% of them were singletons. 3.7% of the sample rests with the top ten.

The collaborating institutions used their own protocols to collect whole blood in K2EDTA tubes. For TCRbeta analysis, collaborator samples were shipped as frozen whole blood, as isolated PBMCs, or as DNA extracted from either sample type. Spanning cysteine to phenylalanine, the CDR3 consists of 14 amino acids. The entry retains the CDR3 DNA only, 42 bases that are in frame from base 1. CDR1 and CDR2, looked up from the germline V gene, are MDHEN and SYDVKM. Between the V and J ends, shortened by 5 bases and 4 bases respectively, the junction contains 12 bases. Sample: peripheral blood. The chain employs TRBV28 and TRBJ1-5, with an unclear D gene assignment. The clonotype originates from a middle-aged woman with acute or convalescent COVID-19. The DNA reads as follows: TGTGCCAGCAGTCGGGAACTGAGGAATCAGCCCCAGCATTTT. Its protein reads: CASSRELRNQPQHF. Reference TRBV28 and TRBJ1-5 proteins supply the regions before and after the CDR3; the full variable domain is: DVKVTQSSRYLVKRTGEKVFLECVQDMDHENMFWYRQDPGLGLRLIYFSYDVKMKEKGDIPEGYSVSREKKERFSLILESASTNQTSMYLCASSRELRNQPQHFGDGTRLSIL.